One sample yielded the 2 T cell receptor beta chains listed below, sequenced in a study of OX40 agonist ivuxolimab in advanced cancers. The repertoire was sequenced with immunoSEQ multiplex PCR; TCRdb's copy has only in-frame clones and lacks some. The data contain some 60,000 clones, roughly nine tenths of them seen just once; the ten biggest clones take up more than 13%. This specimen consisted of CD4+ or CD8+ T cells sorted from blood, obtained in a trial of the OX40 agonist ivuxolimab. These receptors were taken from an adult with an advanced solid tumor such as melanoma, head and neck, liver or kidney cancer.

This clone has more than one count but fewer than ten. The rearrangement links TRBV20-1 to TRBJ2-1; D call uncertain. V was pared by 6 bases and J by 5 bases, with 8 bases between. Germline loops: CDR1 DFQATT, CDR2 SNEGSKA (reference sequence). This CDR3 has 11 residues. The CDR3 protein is CSAPPNNEQFF. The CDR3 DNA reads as TGCAGTGCCCCCCCAAACAATGAGCAGTTCTTC.

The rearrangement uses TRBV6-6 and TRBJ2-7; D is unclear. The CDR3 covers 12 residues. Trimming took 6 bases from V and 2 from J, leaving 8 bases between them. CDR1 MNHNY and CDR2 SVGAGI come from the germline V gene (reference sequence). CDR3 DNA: TGTGCCAGCAGCCTCACCGCCTACGAGCAGTACTTC. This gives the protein CASSLTAYEQYF.